These 8 T cell receptor beta chains originate from one sample sequenced in a study of T cells in Graves' hyperthyroidism and ophthalmopathy. What was amplified from RNA transcripts were TCR beta CDR3 regions. TCR CDR3 regions were first amplified by RT-PCR with HTBI primers. TCRdb re-called the multiplex PCR reads through MiXCR, storing one row per CDR3 protein. The sample lists about 350,000 distinct CDR3 sequences, roughly 20% occurring once. Material: blood. These receptors were obtained from a woman aged 35 to 49 with Graves' ophthalmopathy.

The chain has TRBV18 and TRBJ1-5; D possibly corresponds to TRBD1 (6 bases). CDR1 and CDR2 (germline): KGHSH, LQKENI. The CDR3 loop spans 16 amino acids. Trimming pared 6 bases from V and 6 bases from J, leaving 21 bases between. CDR3 residues: CASSRRQVEVGQPQHF. CDR3 nucleotide sequence: TGTGCCAGCTCGCGGCGACAGGTAGAAGTGGGTCAGCCCCAGCATTTT.

This clonotype was observed once. V is TRBV20-1 and J is TRBJ1-1; perhaps TRBD1 as D (5 bases). The germline V gene encodes CDR1 DFQATT and CDR2 SNEGSKA (reference sequence). V was trimmed by 3 bases and J by 2 bases, leaving 10 bases between them. This CDR3 contains 13 residues. The DNA of the CDR3 is TGCAGTGCTAGTCGGGACTTTAACACTGAAGCTTTCTTT. This sequence encodes CSASRDFNTEAFF.

This clonotype occurred many times. The rearrangement joins TRBV27 to TRBJ1-1, with D perhaps TRBD1 (6 bases). Germline CDR1 reads MNHEY; CDR2 reads SMNVEV (reference sequence). The CDR3 extends over 15 amino acids. V shed 5 bases and J shed 0 bases, with 13 bases lying between them. This CDR3 is CASSASGDLNTEAFF. CDR3 DNA: TGTGCCAGCAGTGCCTCAGGGGATTTGAACACTGAAGCTTTCTTT.

At least ten counts were recorded for this clonotype. The chain links TRBV30 to TRBJ2-2, with TRBD2 matching over 10 bases. Germline V gene data show CDR1 as GTSNPN and CDR2 as SVGIG (reference sequence). The CDR3 has 15 residues. J gave up 5 bases and V 0 bases, and 3 bases lay outside the gene matches. The CDR3: CAWSVATSGTGELFF. The CDR3 nucleotides are TGTGCCTGGAGTGTCGCGACTAGCGGGACCGGGGAGCTGTTTTTT.

This clonotype was counted ten times or more. The junction and the germline gene differ at one end; a read error may be behind it. This chain uses TRBV12-3 or TRBV12-4 with TRBJ2-7; 11 bases align to TRBD2. The CDR3 totals 15 residues. CDR3 sequence reads: CASSIAGGYSYEQYF. The CDR3 DNA reads TGTGCCAGCAGTATAGCGGGAGGGTACTCCTACGAGCAGTACTTC.

This clonotype was observed at least ten times. J is TRBJ1-5 and V is TRBV27; D not resolved. V lost 4 bases, J lost 0 bases, and 13 bases lay in between. The germline V gene has CDR1 MNHEY and CDR2 SMNVEV (reference sequence). The CDR3 loop spans 16 amino acids. This CDR3 is CASSSSSQISNQPQHF. The CDR3, as DNA: TGTGCCAGCAGTTCGAGCTCACAGATTAGCAATCAGCCCCAGCATTTT.

The J gene is TRBJ2-5, the V gene TRBV12-3 or TRBV12-4, with 9 bases aligning to TRBD1. This CDR3 comprises 15 residues. The V gene end was trimmed by 5 bases and the J gene end by 5 bases; junction bases not matched to a gene: 9. The CDR3 sequence: CASSTGTGRGETQYF. The CDR3 DNA sequence: TGTGCCAGCAGTACCGGGACAGGGAGAGGCGAGACCCAGTACTTC.

This rearrangement joins TRBV25-1 to TRBJ2-5; weak D call: TRBD1 (5 bases). The CDR3 sequence is 15 residues long. Per the germline V gene, CDR1 is MGHDK and CDR2 is SYGVNS. Trimming pared 3 bases from V and 4 bases from J, leaving 15 bases between. CDR3 sequence (DNA): TGTGCCAGCAGTGATTCGGGCAGGGCGGTAGAGACCCAGTACTTC. Translated, it gives CASSDSGRAVETQYF.